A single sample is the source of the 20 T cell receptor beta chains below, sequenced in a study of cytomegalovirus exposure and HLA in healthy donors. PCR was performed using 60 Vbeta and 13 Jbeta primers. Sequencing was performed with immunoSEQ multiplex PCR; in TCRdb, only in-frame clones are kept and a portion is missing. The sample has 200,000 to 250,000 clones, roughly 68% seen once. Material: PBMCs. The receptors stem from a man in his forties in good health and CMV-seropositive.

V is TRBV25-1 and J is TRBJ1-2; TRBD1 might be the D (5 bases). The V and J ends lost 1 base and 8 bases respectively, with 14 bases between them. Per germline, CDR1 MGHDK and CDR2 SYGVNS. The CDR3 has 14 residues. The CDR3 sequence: CASSEFSRAGGYTF. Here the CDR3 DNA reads TGTGCCAGCAGTGAATTCAGCAGGGCGGGAGGCTACACCTTC.

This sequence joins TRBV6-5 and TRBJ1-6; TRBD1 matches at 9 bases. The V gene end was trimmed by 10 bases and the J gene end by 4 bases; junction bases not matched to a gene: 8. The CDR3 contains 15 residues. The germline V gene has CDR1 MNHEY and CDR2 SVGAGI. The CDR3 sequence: CATSDRGTYNSPLHF. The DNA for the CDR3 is TGTGCCACCTCGGACAGGGGAACTTATAATTCACCCCTCCACTTT.

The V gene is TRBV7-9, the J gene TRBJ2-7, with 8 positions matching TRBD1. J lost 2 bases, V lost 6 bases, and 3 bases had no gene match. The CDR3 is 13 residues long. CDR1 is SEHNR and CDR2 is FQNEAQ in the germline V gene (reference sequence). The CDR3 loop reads CASSQGAAYEQYF. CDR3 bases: TGTGCCAGCAGTCAGGGGGCTGCCTACGAGCAGTACTTC.

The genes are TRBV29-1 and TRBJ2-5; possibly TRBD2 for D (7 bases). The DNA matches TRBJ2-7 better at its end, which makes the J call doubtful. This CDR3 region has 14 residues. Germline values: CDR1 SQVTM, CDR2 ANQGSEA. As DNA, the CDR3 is TGCAGCGTTGAGTTGGGGGGGCCGGCCTACGAGCAGTACTTC. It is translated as CSVELGGPAYEQYF.

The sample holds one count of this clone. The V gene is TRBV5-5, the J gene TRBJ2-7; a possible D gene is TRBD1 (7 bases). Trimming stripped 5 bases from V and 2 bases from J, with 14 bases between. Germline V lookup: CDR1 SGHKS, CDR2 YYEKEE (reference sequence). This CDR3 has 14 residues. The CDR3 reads CASRAPGGTYEQYF. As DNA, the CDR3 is TGTGCCAGCAGGGCGCCAGGGGGGACCTACGAGCAGTACTTC. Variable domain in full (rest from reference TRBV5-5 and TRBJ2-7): DAGVTQSPTHLIKTRGQQVTLRCSPISGHKSVSWYQQVLGQGPQFIFQYYEKEERGRGNFPDRFSARQFPNYSSELNVNALLLGDSALYLCASRAPGGTYEQYFGPGTRLTVT.

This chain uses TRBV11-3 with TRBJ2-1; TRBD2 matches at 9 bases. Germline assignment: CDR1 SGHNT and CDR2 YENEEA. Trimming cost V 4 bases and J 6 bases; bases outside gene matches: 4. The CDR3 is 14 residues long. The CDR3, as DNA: TGTGCCAGCAGCTCCGGGACTAGCCCCAATGAGCAGTTCTTC. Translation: CASSSGTSPNEQFF.

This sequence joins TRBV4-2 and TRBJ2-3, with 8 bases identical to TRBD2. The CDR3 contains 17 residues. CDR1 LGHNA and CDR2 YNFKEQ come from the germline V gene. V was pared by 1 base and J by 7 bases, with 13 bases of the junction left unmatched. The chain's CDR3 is CASSQGGRGGGPYTQYF. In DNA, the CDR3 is TGTGCCAGCAGCCAAGGGGGACGTGGCGGGGGGCCGTATACGCAGTATTTT.

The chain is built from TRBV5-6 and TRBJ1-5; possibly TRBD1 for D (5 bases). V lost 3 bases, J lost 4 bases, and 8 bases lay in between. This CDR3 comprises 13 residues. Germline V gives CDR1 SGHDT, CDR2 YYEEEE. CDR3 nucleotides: TGTGCCAGCAGCTGGGGGGGGAATCAGCCCCAGCATTTT. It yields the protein CASSWGGNQPQHF. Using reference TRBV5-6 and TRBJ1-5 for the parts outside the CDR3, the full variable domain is DAGVTQSPTHLIKTRGQQVTLRCSPKSGHDTVSWYQQALGQGPQFIFQYYEEEERQRGNFPDRFSGHQFPNYSSELNVNALLLGDSALYLCASSWGGNQPQHFGDGTRLSIL.

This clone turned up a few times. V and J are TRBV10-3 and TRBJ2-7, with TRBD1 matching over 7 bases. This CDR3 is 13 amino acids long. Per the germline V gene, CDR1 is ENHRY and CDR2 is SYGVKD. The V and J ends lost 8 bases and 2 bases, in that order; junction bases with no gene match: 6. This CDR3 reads CAISGTATYEQYF. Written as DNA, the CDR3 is TGTGCCATCTCCGGGACAGCAACCTACGAGCAGTACTTC.

The CDR3: CASSQSSVSNTQYF. DNA for the CDR3: TGTGCCAGCAGCCAATCTTCGGTCTCAAATACGCAGTATTTT. The J gene is TRBJ2-3, the V gene TRBV16; D is undetermined. V was trimmed by 0 bases and J by 7 bases, leaving 11 bases between them. CDR1 KGHSY and CDR2 FQNENV come from the germline V gene. The CDR3 runs 14 residues.

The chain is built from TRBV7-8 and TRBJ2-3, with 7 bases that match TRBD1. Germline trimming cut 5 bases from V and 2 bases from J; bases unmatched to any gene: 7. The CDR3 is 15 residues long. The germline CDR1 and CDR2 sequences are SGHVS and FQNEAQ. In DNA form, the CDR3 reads TGTGCCAGCAGCCTCGGGACAGTTTACACAGATACGCAGTATTTT. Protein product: CASSLGTVYTDTQYF.

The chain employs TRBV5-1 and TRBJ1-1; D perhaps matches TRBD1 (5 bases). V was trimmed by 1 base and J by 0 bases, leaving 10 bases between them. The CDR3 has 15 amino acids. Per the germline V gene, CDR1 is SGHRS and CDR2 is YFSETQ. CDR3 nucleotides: TGCGCCAGCAGCTTGAGTGGGACTATGAACACTGAAGCTTTCTTT. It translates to CASSLSGTMNTEAFF.

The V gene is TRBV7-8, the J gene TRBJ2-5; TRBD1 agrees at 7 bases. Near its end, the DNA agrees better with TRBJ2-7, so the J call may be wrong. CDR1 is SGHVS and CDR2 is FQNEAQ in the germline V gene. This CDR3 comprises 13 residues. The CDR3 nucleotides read TGTGCCAGCAGCTGGACAGGTCTTTACGAGCAGTACTTC. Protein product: CASSWTGLYEQYF.

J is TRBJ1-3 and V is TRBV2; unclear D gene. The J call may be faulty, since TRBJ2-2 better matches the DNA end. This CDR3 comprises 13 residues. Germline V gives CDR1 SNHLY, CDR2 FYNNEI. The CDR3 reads CASSLTPTGELFF. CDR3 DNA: TGTGCCAGCAGTCTGACACCCACCGGGGAGCTGTTTTTT.

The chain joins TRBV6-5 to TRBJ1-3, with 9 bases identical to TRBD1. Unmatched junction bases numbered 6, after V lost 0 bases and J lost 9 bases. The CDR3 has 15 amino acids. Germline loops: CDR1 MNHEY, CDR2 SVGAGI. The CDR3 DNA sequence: TGTGCCAGCAGTTACTCAGGGACAGGGTACGGCACCATATATTTT. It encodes CASSYSGTGYGTIYF.

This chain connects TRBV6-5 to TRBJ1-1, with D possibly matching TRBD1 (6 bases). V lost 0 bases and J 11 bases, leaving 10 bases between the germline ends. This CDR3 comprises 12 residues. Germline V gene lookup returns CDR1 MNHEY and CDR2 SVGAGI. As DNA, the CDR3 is TGTGCCAGCAGTTACTCAACAGGGACGGCTTTCTTT. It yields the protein CASSYSTGTAFF.

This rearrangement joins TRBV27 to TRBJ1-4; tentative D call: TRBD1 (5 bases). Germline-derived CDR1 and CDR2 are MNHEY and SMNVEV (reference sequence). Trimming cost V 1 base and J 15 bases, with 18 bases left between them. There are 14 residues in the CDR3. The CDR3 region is CASSLWGPGKGMFF. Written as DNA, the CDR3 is TGTGCCAGCAGTTTATGGGGCCCAGGGAAAGGAATGTTTTTT.

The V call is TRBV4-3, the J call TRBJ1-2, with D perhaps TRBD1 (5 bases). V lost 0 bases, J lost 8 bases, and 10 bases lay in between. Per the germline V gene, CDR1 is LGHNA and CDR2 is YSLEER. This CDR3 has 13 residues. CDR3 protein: CASSQEAGRGYTF. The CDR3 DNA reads TGCGCCAGCAGCCAAGAGGCAGGGAGGGGCTACACCTTC.

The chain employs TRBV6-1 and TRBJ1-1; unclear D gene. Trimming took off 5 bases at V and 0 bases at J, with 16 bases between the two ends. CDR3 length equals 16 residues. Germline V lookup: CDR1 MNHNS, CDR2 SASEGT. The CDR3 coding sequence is TGTGCCAGCAGTCAAGGAGGCCTTTTATTGAACACTGAAGCTTTCTTT. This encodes CASSQGGLLLNTEAFF.

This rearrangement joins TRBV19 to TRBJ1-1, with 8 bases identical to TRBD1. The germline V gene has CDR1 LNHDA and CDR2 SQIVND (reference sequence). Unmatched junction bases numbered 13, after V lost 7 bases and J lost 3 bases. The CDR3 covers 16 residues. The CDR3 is CASTPRGRSSDTEAFF. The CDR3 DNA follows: TGTGCCAGTACCCCCAGGGGGCGATCCTCGGACACTGAAGCTTTCTTT.